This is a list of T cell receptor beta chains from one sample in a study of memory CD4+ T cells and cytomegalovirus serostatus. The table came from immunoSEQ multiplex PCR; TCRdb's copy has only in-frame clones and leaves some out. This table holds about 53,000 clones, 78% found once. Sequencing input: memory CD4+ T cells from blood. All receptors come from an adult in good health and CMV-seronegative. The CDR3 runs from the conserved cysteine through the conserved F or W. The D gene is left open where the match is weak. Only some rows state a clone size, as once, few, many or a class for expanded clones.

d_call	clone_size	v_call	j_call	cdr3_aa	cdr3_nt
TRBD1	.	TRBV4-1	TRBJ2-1	CASSHADRENEQFF	TGCGCCAGCAGCCACGCGGACAGGGAAAATGAGCAGTTCTTC
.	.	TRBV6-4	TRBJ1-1	CASFMDTEAFF	TGTGCCAGTTTTATGGACACTGAAGCTTTCTTT
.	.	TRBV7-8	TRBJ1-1	CASSLEGGEAFF	TGTGCCAGCAGCTTAGAGGGGGGGGAAGCTTTCTTT
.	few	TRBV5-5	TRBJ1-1	CASTRQGYTEAFF	TGTGCCAGCACCCGGCAGGGCTACACTGAAGCTTTCTTT
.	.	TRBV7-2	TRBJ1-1	CASSPTKGVTEAFF	TGTGCCAGCAGCCCAACTAAAGGGGTCACTGAAGCTTTCTTT
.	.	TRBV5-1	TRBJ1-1	CASRSGTSAGMNTEAFF	TGCGCCAGCAGATCAGGCACCTCCGCGGGCATGAACACTGAAGCTTTCTTT
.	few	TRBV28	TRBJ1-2	CASSSTRGYTF	TGTGCCAGCAGCTCCACCCGAGGCTACACCTTC
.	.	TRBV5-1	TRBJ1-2	CASSPRGDYGYTF	TGCGCCAGCAGCCCCAGGGGTGACTATGGCTACACCTTC
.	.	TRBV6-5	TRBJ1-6	CASSYSRGGYNSPLHF	TGTGCCAGCAGTTACTCGAGGGGGGGTTACAATTCACCCCTCCACTTT
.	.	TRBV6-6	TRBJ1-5	CASSRDGNSNQPQHF	TGTGCCAGCAGCCGAGACGGAAATAGCAATCAGCCCCAGCATTTT
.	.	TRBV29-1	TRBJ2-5	CSVAGSSGEETQYF	TGCAGCGTTGCGGGCAGTTCGGGGGAAGAGACCCAGTACTTC
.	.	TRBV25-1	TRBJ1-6	CASSSSISRVSPLHF	TGTGCCAGCAGTAGCTCGATAAGCAGGGTTTCACCCCTCCACTTT
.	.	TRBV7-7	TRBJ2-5	CASSLGQGMVGTQYF	TGTGCCAGCAGCTTAGGTCAGGGGATGGTAGGGACCCAGTACTTC
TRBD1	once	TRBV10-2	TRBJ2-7	CASRPGTGKTEQYF	TGCGCCAGCAGACCCGGGACAGGCAAGACCGAGCAGTACTTC
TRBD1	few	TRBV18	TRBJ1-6	CASSAGTVPPLHF	TGTGCCAGCTCCGCCGGGACAGTACCACCCCTCCACTTT
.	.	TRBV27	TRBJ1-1	CASSSKSRPYLGDTEAFF	TGTGCCAGCAGTTCGAAGAGCAGGCCGTATCTGGGTGACACTGAAGCTTTCTTT
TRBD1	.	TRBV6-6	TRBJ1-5	CASTPGGSRNQPQHF	TGTGCCAGCACCCCAGGGGGGTCGAGGAATCAGCCCCAGCATTTT
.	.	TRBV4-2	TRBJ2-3	CASSQDLSTTQYF	TGTGCCAGCAGCCAAGATCTTTCCACAACGCAGTATTTT
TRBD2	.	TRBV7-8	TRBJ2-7	CASSTRGGARYEQYF	TGTGCCAGCAGCACCCGGGGGGGGGCTAGGTACGAGCAGTACTTC
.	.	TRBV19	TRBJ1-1	CASSLWTDAKNTEAFF	TGTGCCAGTAGTCTATGGACGGATGCCAAAAACACTGAAGCTTTCTTT
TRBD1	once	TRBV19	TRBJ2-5	CASQPGTAFLQETQYF	TGTGCCAGTCAACCCGGGACAGCGTTTTTACAAGAGACCCAGTACTTC
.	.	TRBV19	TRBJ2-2	CASSIGLLNTGELFF	TGTGCCAGTAGTATCGGACTTCTAAACACCGGGGAGCTGTTTTTT
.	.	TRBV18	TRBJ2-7	CASSPVAGAYEQYF	TGTGCCAGCTCACCAGTGGCAGGGGCCTACGAGCAGTACTTC
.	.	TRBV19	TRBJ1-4	CASSPRDKRNEKLFF	TGTGCCAGTAGTCCCCGGGACAAGAGAAATGAAAAACTGTTTTTT
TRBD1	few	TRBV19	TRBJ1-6	CASRDRTGGGSPLHF	TGTGCCAGTAGGGACCGGACAGGGGGAGGTTCACCCCTCCACTTT
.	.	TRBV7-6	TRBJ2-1	CASSLKSGYQFF	TGTGCCAGCAGCTTAAAGTCGGGGTATCAGTTCTTC
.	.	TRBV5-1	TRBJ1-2	CASSPVGVPNYGYTF	TGCGCCAGCAGCCCAGTAGGCGTTCCGAACTATGGCTACACCTTC
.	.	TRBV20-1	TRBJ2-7	CSARSGYEQYF	TGCAGTGCTAGGAGCGGCTACGAGCAGTACTTC
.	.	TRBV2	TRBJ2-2	CASMREQTMNTGELFF	TGTGCCAGCATGCGAGAACAGACCATGAACACCGGGGAGCTGTTTTTT
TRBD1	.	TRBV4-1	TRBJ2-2	CASSQGDSANTGELFF	TGCGCCAGCAGCCAAGGGGACAGTGCGAACACCGGGGAGCTGTTTTTT
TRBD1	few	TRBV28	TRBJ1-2	CASSLLETGQYGYTF	TGTGCCAGCAGTTTGTTAGAGACAGGGCAGTATGGCTACACCTTC
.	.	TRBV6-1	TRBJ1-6	CASSEGDDRTRVW	TGTGCCAGCAGTGAAGGGGATGACCGGACGAGAGTATGG
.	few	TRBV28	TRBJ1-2	CASSPPDYGYTF	TGTGCCAGCAGTCCTCCTGACTATGGCTACACCTTC
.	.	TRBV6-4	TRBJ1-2	CASSDSWGSLYGYTF	TGTGCCAGCAGTGACTCATGGGGTTCTCTATATGGCTACACCTTC
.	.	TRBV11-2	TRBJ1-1	CASSFGTAMNTEAFF	TGTGCCAGCAGCTTTGGAACAGCTATGAACACTGAAGCTTTCTTT
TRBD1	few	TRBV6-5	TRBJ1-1	CASSKNRGTEAFF	TGTGCCAGCAGTAAAAACAGGGGGACTGAAGCTTTCTTT
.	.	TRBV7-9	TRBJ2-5	CASSPKRRVEETQYF	TGTGCCAGCAGCCCGAAAAGGCGGGTAGAGGAGACCCAGTACTTC
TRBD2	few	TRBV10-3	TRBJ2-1	CAIRTSGANREQFF	TGTGCCATCAGGACTAGCGGTGCAAACCGTGAGCAGTTCTTC
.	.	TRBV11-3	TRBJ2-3	CASSLSALSTDTQYF	TGTGCCAGCAGCTTAAGTGCCTTGTCCACAGATACGCAGTATTTT
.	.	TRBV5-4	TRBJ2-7	CASSFGRTYEQYF	TGTGCCAGCAGCTTCGGACGGACCTACGAGCAGTACTTC
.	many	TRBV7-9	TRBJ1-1	CASSLQGIEAFF	TGTGCCAGCAGCTTACAGGGTATTGAAGCTTTCTTT
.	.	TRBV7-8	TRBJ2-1	CASSLGGVYEQFF	TGTGCCAGCAGCTTAGGTGGGGTCTATGAGCAGTTCTTC
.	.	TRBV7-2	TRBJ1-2	CASSSTWSYGYTF	TGTGCCAGCAGCTCCACCTGGTCATATGGCTACACCTTC
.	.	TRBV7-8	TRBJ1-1	CASSLEREEGEAFF	TGTGCCAGCAGCCTAGAAAGGGAAGAAGGTGAAGCTTTCTTT
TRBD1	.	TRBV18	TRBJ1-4	CASSPGQGFEKLFF	TGTGCCAGCTCACCGGGACAGGGGTTTGAAAAACTGTTTTTT
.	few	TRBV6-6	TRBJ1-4	CASRPGGPNEKLFF	TGTGCCAGCAGGCCCGGTGGGCCTAATGAAAAACTGTTTTTT
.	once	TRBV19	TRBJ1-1	CASSNRPRRTEAFF	TGTGCCAGTAGTAATCGGCCCCGAAGGACTGAAGCTTTCTTT
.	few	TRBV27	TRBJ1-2	CASTRGGGTSGYTF	TGTGCCAGCACCCGGGGAGGGGGGACGTCTGGCTACACCTTC
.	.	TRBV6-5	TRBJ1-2	CASSLPGSNYGYTF	TGTGCCAGCAGTTTACCCGGGAGCAACTATGGCTACACCTTC
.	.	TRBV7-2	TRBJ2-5	CASSAPSGETQYF	TGTGCCAGCAGCGCTCCTTCGGGGGAGACCCAGTACTTC
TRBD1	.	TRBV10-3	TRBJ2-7	CAIGLTGSYEQYF	TGTGCCATCGGGCTGACAGGGTCGTACGAGCAGTACTTC